This TCR beta chain stems from a study of siplizumab effects on memory and regulatory T cells. Notes on the study in general: Proliferating clones, CD4+ or CD8+, lacked an assignable naive or memory phenotype in roughly 75-96% of cases. Naive T cell populations appeared to exhibit greater diversity than memory cells and appeared to be major alloresponse contributors. Siplizumab led to significantly less abundant alloreactive sequences that could be traced back to unstimulated CD4+ memory cells.

Using immunoSEQ multiplex PCR, the repertoire was profiled, and TCRdb retains in-frame clones only, with some absent. The table has approximately 20,000 clones, approximately 50% seen once. The cells of the mixed lymphocyte reaction underwent an approximately six-day coculture at 37°C. The CDR3 totals 15 residues. CDR1 LNHNV and CDR2 YYDKDF come from the germline V gene (reference sequence). J was trimmed by 10 bases and V by 5 bases; bases with no gene match: 8. Concerning this clone itself: What it binds is unknown.

The specimen sequenced was CFSE-low (dividing) CD4+ T cells sorted from an allogeneic mixed lymphocyte reaction. The rearrangement joins TRBV15 to TRBJ1-6; 10 bases align to TRBD1. This TCR was recovered from a human donor in good health; the cells came from an allogeneic mixed lymphocyte reaction. The chain's CDR3 is CATSPRQGASSPLHF. CDR3 DNA sequence: TGTGCCACCAGCCCCCGACAGGGGGCCAGCTCACCCCTCCACTTT.